The TCR beta chain described here comes from a study of cytomegalovirus exposure and HLA in healthy donors (dated by TCRdb to 2016 to 2017). General notes on the study: In an earlier analysis of several hundred of the donors, 276 Gb of sequence data and 120 million or so unique TCR beta sequences from about 190 million T cells were reported. An early release that covered more than 550 HLA-typed donors contained approximately 320 gigabases of sequencing data and around 85 million unique TCR sequences. Of the 350 to 400 genotyped donors, about 80% fell in the genetic ancestry cluster associated with self-reported Caucasian donors. The study aimed to test whether cataloging public T cell receptors could reveal signatures of past pathogen exposure. The T cell repertoires of around 670 subjects were profiled by immunosequencing and related to cytomegalovirus serostatus. In addition to the first cohort of roughly 670 subjects, a separate validation cohort of over 90 different subjects was used. To predict cytomegalovirus infection status, the study brought together high-throughput TCR immunosequencing, statistical association of individual TCRs with disease status, and machine learning. A later analysis re-analyzed previously published TCR beta repertoires from 550 to 700 donors and added high-resolution HLA genotyping to study TCR occurrence patterns. Rather than using new phenotypic data, the later analysis identified candidate immune exposures from TCR beta sequences and from how often those sequences occurred across donors. An earlier analysis of 500 to 750 of the donors applied high-throughput TCR beta sequencing to assess whether each TCR beta V gene segment acted as functional or pseudogenic. Donor age, sex, ethnicity and CMV serostatus were compiled together with the repertoire data. Genome-wide SNP genotypes for about three fifths of the roughly 700 donors were used in a later genetic analysis, which treated that subset as a discovery cohort. All discovery cohort repertoires had been generated using a single sequencing platform. HLA typing included class I and class II loci at four-digit resolution. Typing coverage varied by locus: about 629-630 donors for A, B, C, DRB1 and DQB1; about 520 for DQA1; approximately 610 for DPA1; 400 to 480 for DPB1. Because of strong linkage in the cohort, four to six DR-DQ haplotypes were treated as single units for association and clustering. Among roughly 370 genotyped donors of the cohort, an average of around 240,000 unique TCR beta nucleotide sequences were sequenced per donor, 15% to 20% of them non-productive. Overall results and qualifications from the work: According to a later genetic analysis, donors in an Asian-associated ancestry cluster had fewer N-insertions in productive TCRs than the approximately 690-donor mean. A further reported finding was that TCR beta sequences accurately predicted the HLA-A and HLA-B alleles for most subjects in the first cohort. The study gave a list of under 200 TCR beta chains associated with cytomegalovirus. When HLA alleles, especially DR and DQ, strongly co-occurred, TCR associations were difficult to assign to individual alleles. In a later analysis, HLA-associated TCR beta chains were found to be more clonally expanded and to have lower generation probabilities than equally common non-associated chains. A later analysis associated 16,951 TCR beta sequences with specific HLA alleles at a false discovery rate of 0.05. Most CMV-associated TCR beta chains appeared to be HLA-restricted in a later analysis, and the HLA associations seemed to be driven largely by CMV exposure. The cohort was sequenced for TCR beta chains only, and without alpha or paired-chain data the features that could be detected were limited. For the cohort, immune exposure information was limited to CMV serostatus. The presence/absence analyses assumed that sequencing depth was roughly uniform across donors, and that assumption may not be true. While some public TCRs were present in many individuals, most TCR sequences turned up only very rarely across donors. Because counts were too low, roughly 18 rarely observed V segments, including chromosome 9 orphons, were left out of the earlier analysis of over 550 of the donors. According to a later analysis, TCR association rates differed among HLA loci, with DRB1 alleles showing the most associated TCRs and HLA-C alleles showing the fewest. Because the 87-base-pair reads could not distinguish some IMGT-functional V segments, including TRBV6-2 and TRBV6-3, those segments were excluded. An association between a missense DCLRE1C variant and V-gene and J-gene trimming of TCR beta chains was found in a later genetic analysis and replicated in an independent cohort. Broadly in line with IMGT annotations, most TCR beta V segments showed up in productive rearrangements about 90% or about 30% of the time in an earlier analysis of under 700 of the donors. Because HLA typing was unavailable for some donors at each locus, only the typed subset was used in association tests. In vitro tests confirmed that three of the cytomegalovirus-associated TCR beta chains recognize cytomegalovirus antigens. Correlated functional status among segregating V segments might reflect linkage disequilibrium, but an unknown experimental factor could not be ruled out. The authors suggested that the approach could potentially be extended to other disease states and immunological phenotypes. Several of the top co-occurrence clusters appeared to be linked to parvovirus B19, influenza, CMV and Epstein-Barr virus, according to a later analysis. The sequencing pipeline was judged likely to have produced a cluster of highly shared sequence variants as a technical artifact. The classifier was reported to diagnose cytomegalovirus status with high specificity and sensitivity in both the original and validation cohorts.

The cohort comprised fewer than 750 healthy bone marrow donors. All cohort members were sampled while nominally healthy, although unrecorded immune exposures were likely present. The donor was CMV seropositive and was included in the group of 290 or so seropositive cohort members. A peripheral blood sample was provided by each donor, and peripheral blood mononuclear cells were used for TCR beta sequencing. The Qiagen DNeasy Blood Extraction Kit was used to extract genomic DNA from the blood cell samples. V and J are truncated by 0 bases and 8 bases respectively, leaving an intervening sequence of 7 bases. From a lookup of the germline V gene (reference sequence), CDR1 and CDR2 are GTSNPN and SVGIG. Spanning cysteine to phenylalanine, the CDR3 consists of 11 amino acids. Just the 33-base CDR3 DNA is kept, in frame starting at base 1. The library was built by means of the immunoSEQ multiplex PCR assay. The multiplex PCR relied on a mix of 60 forward primers for TCR Vbeta segments and 13 reverse primers for TCR Jbeta segments. The CDR3 region of rearranged TCR beta genes was amplified from genomic DNA by a multiplex PCR assay. On the Illumina HiSeq System, the amplified TCR beta libraries were sequenced as 87-base-pair reads. For the original study's pipeline: In a later analysis, tens of millions of unique TCR beta chains were counted across the 500 to 700 repertoires, and roughly 11 million of these chains were shared by at least two donors. A nearest-neighbor algorithm error-corrected the raw reads and collapsed the reads into unique sequences, merging closely related sequences to remove PCR and sequencing errors. To assign V, D and J gene segments, CDR3 sequences were aligned to IMGT reference sequences. Each retained sequence needed at least a six-nucleotide match to both a V gene segment and a J gene segment. A rearrangement was called productive if the CDR3 had no stop codons and remained in frame with V and J, and every other rearrangement was called non-productive. Following IMGT convention, CDR3 was defined as the stretch from the second conserved V-encoded cysteine to the conserved J-encoded phenylalanine. The earlier analysis of some 580 of the donors excluded any sequence lacking an unambiguous match to a single V gene segment. An earlier analysis of fewer than 650 of the donors classified V segments as functional when productive rearrangements were above 56.7% and as segregating when the standard deviation between donors was above 5%. A statistical classification framework was built for diagnosing cytomegalovirus status from the catalog of TCR beta chain sequences. In a later analysis, V and J genes were assigned by comparing TCR nucleotide sequences against IMGT/GENE-DB human TR gene sequences. In a later analysis, CDR3 sequences and most-parsimonious VDJ recombination scenarios were assigned using the TCRdist pipeline. In a later analysis, every TCR beta chain was defined by the combination of its CDR3 amino acid sequence and its V-gene family, and reads without a unique V-gene family were dropped. In a later analysis, 500 to 650 highly shared, low-generation-probability nucleotide sequences were removed to address suspected cross-contamination and a sequencing artifact. In a later analysis, a clonal expansion index was calculated for each public chain from normalized within-repertoire ranks of inferred template counts. In a later analysis, generation probabilities were computed using a VDJ recombination model fitted to out-of-frame rearrangements, and the results were checked against IGoR. In a later analysis, hypergeometric tests were used to score TCR-TCR, TCR-HLA and TCR-CMV co-occurrence, with a repertoire-size bias correction applied to TCR pairs. A later analysis estimated false discovery rates by permuting HLA or CMV assignments 20 times. In a later analysis, co-occurring TCRs were grouped with DBSCAN, and TCRdist sequence similarity was added when clustering was performed within HLA-allele-positive subsets. Co-occurrence clustering excluded repertoires with fewer than 30,000 or more than 120,000 public chains, plus five with anomalous nucleotide sharing. TCRdb holds this immuneACCESS table with in-frame rearrangements only. Some clones are missing; in checked studies, unresolved V genes explain under half, and the rest has no known cause. The V and J calls and clone size were taken over from that table, and D and trimming were inferred from the DNA. The sample table shows about 180,000 clones, and 80% to 90% are seen once. The ten largest make up more than 0.95% of the sample.

On this clone itself: Its antigen is not yet known. It has no much larger one-base neighbor in the sample; base qualities were not kept.

The V and J segments used are TRBV30 and TRBJ1-1; no D gene call is confident. The specimen was PBMCs. The clonotype was recovered from a girl aged 2 to 9 in good health and CMV-seropositive. The sequenced DNA: TGTGCCTGGAGTGTCCAGGCGGAAGCTTTCTTT. Translated, it reads CAWSVQAEAFF.